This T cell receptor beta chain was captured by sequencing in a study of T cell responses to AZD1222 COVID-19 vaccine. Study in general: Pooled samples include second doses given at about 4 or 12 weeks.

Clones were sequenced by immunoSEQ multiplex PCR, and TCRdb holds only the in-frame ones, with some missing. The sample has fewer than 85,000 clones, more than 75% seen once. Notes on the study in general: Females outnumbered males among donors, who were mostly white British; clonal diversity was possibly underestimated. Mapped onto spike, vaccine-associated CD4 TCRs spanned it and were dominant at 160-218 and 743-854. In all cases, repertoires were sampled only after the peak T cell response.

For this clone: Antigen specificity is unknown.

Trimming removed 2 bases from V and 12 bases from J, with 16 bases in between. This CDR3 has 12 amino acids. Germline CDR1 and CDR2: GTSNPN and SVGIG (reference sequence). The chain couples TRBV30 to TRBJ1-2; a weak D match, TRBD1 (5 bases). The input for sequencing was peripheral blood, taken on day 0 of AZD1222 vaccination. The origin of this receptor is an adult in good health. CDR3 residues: CAWSRQGGGHTF. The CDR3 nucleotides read TGTGCCTGGAGTAGGCAGGGTGGAGGCCACACCTTC. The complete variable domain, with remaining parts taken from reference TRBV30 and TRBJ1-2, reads SQTIHQWPATLVQPVGSPLSLECTVEGTSNPNLYWYRQAAGRGLQLLFYSVGIGQISSEVPQNLSASRPQDRQFILSSKKLLLSDSGFYLCAWSRQGGGHTFGSGTRLTVV.